These 24 T cell receptor beta chains were all obtained from the same sample, sequenced in a study of blood T cell repertoires in COVID-19. TCRdb's copy holds only in-frame clones and misses some; the assay was immunoSEQ multiplex PCR. In the table there are approximately 110,000 clones, roughly 82% of which are singletons. The sample taken for sequencing was peripheral blood. The receptors here all came from a human donor in a cohort sampled during active COVID-19.

The chain carries TRBV5-1 and TRBJ2-2, with 16 bases identical to TRBD2. Germline CDR1 and CDR2: SGHRS and YFSETQ. Trimming cost V 4 bases and J 5 bases; bases outside gene matches: 8. CDR3 length: 18 residues. CDR3 residues: CASSRGLAGGPGTGELFF. The CDR3 region has the DNA TGCGCCAGCAGCAGGGGACTAGCGGGAGGGCCGGGAACCGGGGAGCTGTTTTTT.

The chain employs TRBV18 and TRBJ2-3, with 9 bases matching TRBD2. CDR3 length equals 14 residues. V lost 4 bases, J lost 5 bases, and 4 bases stayed unmatched. Looked up from germline, CDR1 is KGHSH and CDR2 is LQKENI. The CDR3 bases are TGTGCCAGCTCACAAGGACTAGCGTTAGATACGCAGTATTTT. Its translation is CASSQGLALDTQYF.

V gene TRBV4-1 combines with J gene TRBJ1-3; D may be TRBD1 (6 bases). With 3 bases removed from V and 0 bases from J, the gap between germline ends came to 15 bases. The CDR3 consists of 17 residues. Per the germline V gene, CDR1 is MGHRA and CDR2 is YSYEKL. The CDR3 DNA sequence: TGCGCCAGCAGCCAGTATGTAGGACAGAGCTCTGGAAACACCATATATTTT. Protein product: CASSQYVGQSSGNTIYF.

The chain combines TRBV6-6 with TRBJ2-7; a possible D gene is TRBD2 (5 bases). Trimming stripped 6 bases from V and 7 bases from J, with 19 bases between. This CDR3 contains 14 residues. Germline V CDR1 and CDR2: MNHNY, SVGAGI (reference sequence). The CDR3 sequence: CASSPDIKLGEQYF. The CDR3, as DNA: TGTGCCAGCAGCCCCGACATAAAACTAGGGGAGCAGTACTTC.

CDR3 residues: CASSSREADTEAFF. The CDR3 DNA reads as TGTGCCAGCAGCTCCCGGGAGGCCGACACTGAAGCTTTCTTT. The chain carries TRBV7-2 and TRBJ1-1; D not certain. Germline values: CDR1 SGHTA, CDR2 FQGNSA. Trimming cost V 4 bases and J 3 bases, with 12 bases left between them. CDR3 size: 14 residues.

The J gene is TRBJ1-2, the V gene TRBV6-5, with 7 bases that match TRBD1. Germline loops: CDR1 MNHEY, CDR2 SVGAGI. This CDR3 comprises 14 residues. The V segment lost 6 bases and the J segment 4 bases; nucleotides outside the gene matches: 8. The CDR3 protein is CASSRDSSIYGYTF. The CDR3 nucleotides are TGTGCCAGCAGCCGGGACAGTTCCATCTATGGCTACACCTTC.

J is TRBJ2-5 and V is TRBV7-8; the D gene is possibly TRBD2 (6 bases). Germline V CDR1 and CDR2: SGHVS, FQNEAQ. CDR3 size: 15 residues. V dropped 3 bases and J dropped 2 bases, with 13 bases sitting between them. The CDR3 reads CASSFGLTTQETQYF. Here the CDR3 DNA reads TGTGCCAGCAGCTTCGGACTAACAACTCAAGAGACCCAGTACTTC. Combining the CDR3 with reference TRBV7-8 and TRBJ2-5 gives the whole variable domain GAGVSQSPRYKVAKRGQDVALRCDPISGHVSLFWYQQALGQGPEFLTYFQNEAQLDKSGLPSDRFFAERPEGSVSTLKIQRTQQEDSAVYLCASSFGLTTQETQYFGPGTRLLVL.

Here the CDR3 DNA reads TGTGCCATCAGTGCCGAGGGGCTAGCGGGAGGAAATGAGCAGTTCTTC. Protein: CAISAEGLAGGNEQFF. The chain uses TRBV10-3 and TRBJ2-1; TRBD2 aligns across 11 bases. Germline V lookup: CDR1 ENHRY, CDR2 SYGVKD. The V gene end was trimmed by 4 bases and the J gene end by 7 bases; junction bases not matched to a gene: 9. The CDR3 extends over 16 amino acids.

The chain uses TRBV7-9 and TRBJ1-2; 8 bases are shared with TRBD1. Per germline, CDR1 SEHNR and CDR2 FQNEAQ (reference sequence). The CDR3 is made up of 14 amino acids. Unmatched junction bases numbered 6, after V lost 2 bases and J lost 7 bases. CDR3 loop: CASSLSQGAGGYTF. Written as DNA, the CDR3 is TGTGCCAGCAGCTTAAGCCAGGGGGCTGGTGGCTACACCTTC.

The chain has TRBV11-2 and TRBJ1-1; 10 bases are shared with TRBD1. Germline V gene sequence: CDR1 SGHAT, CDR2 FQNNGV. V lost 5 bases and J lost 5; bases outside the gene matches: 5. CDR3 length: 14 amino acids. The DNA for the CDR3 is TGTGCCAGCAGCCGGGGACAGGGGAGGACTGAAGCTTTCTTT. It yields the protein CASSRGQGRTEAFF.

This clone appeared once. The gene calls are TRBV2 and TRBJ2-3; 7 bases agree with TRBD2. J lost 4 bases, V lost 8 bases, and 6 bases had no gene match. Per germline, CDR1 SNHLY and CDR2 FYNNEI. The length of the CDR3 is 13 residues. As DNA, the CDR3 is TGTGCCAGCCGGACGGGAGGCCCAGATACGCAGTATTTT. This gives the protein CASRTGGPDTQYF.

The chain is built from TRBV20-1 and TRBJ2-1; 9 bases are shared with TRBD1. V lost 6 bases to trimming and J lost 15 bases; unmatched junction nucleotides: 9. Germline loops: CDR1 DFQATT, CDR2 SNEGSKA (reference sequence). The CDR3 covers 11 residues. CDR3 nucleotide sequence: TGCAGTGCGCCGGCTGACAGGGGGGCGTTCTTC. Translation gives CSAPADRGAFF.

This clone was picked up a small number of times. This sequence joins TRBV14 and TRBJ1-3; 9 positions match TRBD1. The V gene end was trimmed by 0 bases and the J gene end by 4 bases; junction bases not matched to a gene: 7. The CDR3 totals 17 residues. Per germline, CDR1 SGHDN and CDR2 FVKESK. The CDR3 region has the DNA TGTGCCAGCAGCCAAGAGGAGGGACAGGGACTCGGAAACACCATATATTTT. It translates to CASSQEEGQGLGNTIYF.

Of note for this clone: Other DNA sequences in the sample encode the same CDR3. V and J are TRBV10-1 and TRBJ1-5, with TRBD1 identical over 7 bases. This CDR3 is built from 13 residues. The V and J ends lost 5 bases and 5 bases, in that order; junction bases with no gene match: 3. CDR1 and CDR2 (germline): WNHNN, SYGVQD (reference sequence). CDR3 region: CASSIQGDQPQHF. CDR3 sequence (DNA): TGCGCCAGCAGTATTCAGGGGGATCAGCCCCAGCATTTT.

The gene calls are TRBV30 and TRBJ1-4, with D tentatively TRBD1 (6 bases). Per germline, CDR1 GTSNPN and CDR2 SVGIG (reference sequence). The germline V and J ends were trimmed by 7 bases and 4 bases, with 22 bases remaining between them. The CDR3 sequence is 16 residues long. The CDR3 sequence: CALLFTGTRDNEKLFF. The CDR3 DNA sequence: TGTGCCTTATTATTTACCGGGACACGAGATAATGAAAAACTGTTTTTT.

The chain has TRBV10-2 and TRBJ2-6, with TRBD1 identical over 7 bases. The CDR3 totals 16 residues. V gave up 7 bases and J gave up 0 bases; unmatched junction bases: 6. Germline assignment: CDR1 WSHSY and CDR2 SAAADI. The CDR3, as DNA: TGCGCCAGCACCTCGGGACAGATCTCTGGGGCCAACGTCCTGACTTTC. This translates into CASTSGQISGANVLTF.

The chain recombines TRBV6-5 with TRBJ2-5; 7 bases are a match to TRBD2. CDR1 and CDR2 (germline): MNHEY, SVGAGI. CDR3 length equals 12 residues. J gave up 2 bases and V 6 bases, and 0 bases lay outside the gene matches. The CDR3 is CASRGLQETQYF. The DNA for the CDR3 is TGTGCCAGCAGGGGACTACAAGAGACCCAGTACTTC.

The genes are TRBV3-1 (or the pseudogene TRBV3-2) and TRBJ2-3; TRBD2 is a possible D gene (6 bases). Trimming stripped 1 base from V and 8 bases from J, with 10 bases between. The germline gives CDR1 LGHDT, CDR2 YNNKEL (reference sequence). The CDR3 has 13 amino acids. DNA of the CDR3: TGTGCCAGCAGCCAAGTCGAGGAGGGTACGCAGTATTTT. Its protein product is CASSQVEEGTQYF.

The chain joins TRBV7-2 to TRBJ2-7, with D maybe TRBD2 (5 bases). With 0 bases removed from V and 6 bases from J, the gap between germline ends came to 9 bases. The germline gives CDR1 SGHTA, CDR2 FQGNSA. CDR3 size: 13 residues. CDR3 loop: CASSLAYAGEQYF. The DNA for the CDR3 is TGTGCCAGCAGCTTAGCTTACGCGGGCGAGCAGTACTTC.

This clone was picked up one time. The chain joins TRBV7-9 to TRBJ1-2; 7 bases map to TRBD1. V gave up 4 bases and J gave up 4 bases; unmatched junction bases: 12. Germline V lookup: CDR1 SEHNR, CDR2 FQNEAQ (reference sequence). The CDR3 covers 16 residues. Written as DNA, the CDR3 is TGTGCCAGCAGCTCAACGGGACAGACCCTTGGCTATGGCTACACCTTC. It yields the protein CASSSTGQTLGYGYTF.

This clone occurred a few times. The chain is built from TRBV11-3 and TRBJ2-7; D uncertain. The CDR3 is made up of 13 amino acids. Germline lookup yields CDR1 SGHNT and CDR2 YENEEA. Between the trimmed V and J ends, which lost 5 bases and 0 bases, there was a span of 8 bases. The CDR3 DNA sequence: TGTGCCAGCAGCGCCTCAGACTCCTACGAGCAGTACTTC. Translating it yields CASSASDSYEQYF.

The chain combines TRBV7-2 with TRBJ2-7; 11 nucleotides line up with TRBD2. V trimming: 2 bases; J trimming: 4 bases; junction bases outside the gene matches: 16. Germline V gene lookup returns CDR1 SGHTA and CDR2 FQGNSA. The CDR3 sequence is 19 residues long. As DNA, the CDR3 is TGTGCCAGCAGCTTACCCCTAGCGGGAGGCCGTACCGAGTGGTACGAGCAGTACTTC. It specifies CASSLPLAGGRTEWYEQYF. Based on the CDR3 plus reference TRBV7-2 and TRBJ2-7, the full variable domain is GAGVSQSPSNKVTEKGKDVELRCDPISGHTALYWYRQSLGQGLEFLIYFQGNSAPDKSGLPSDRFSAERTGGSVSTLTIQRTQQEDSAVYLCASSLPLAGGRTEWYEQYFGPGTRLTVT.

This clone was observed a single time. This sequence joins TRBV28 and TRBJ2-7; maybe TRBD2 (5 bases). Trimming stripped 6 bases from V and 5 bases from J, with 17 bases between. The CDR3 has 14 residues. The germline V gene has CDR1 MDHEN and CDR2 SYDVKM. As DNA, the CDR3 is TGTGCCAGCAGCGAATGGACTCAACTCAACGAGCAGTACTTC. Amino acid sequence: CASSEWTQLNEQYF.

The chain carries TRBV12-3 or TRBV12-4 and TRBJ2-7, with D unclear. The CDR3 extends over 13 amino acids. V lost 5 bases to trimming and J lost 5 bases, with 13 bases between them. The CDR3: CASSPSQNNEQYF. In nucleotides, the CDR3 is TGTGCCAGCAGTCCCTCTCAAAACAACGAGCAGTACTTC.